These 29 T cell receptor beta chains originate from one sample sequenced in a study of blood T cell repertoires in COVID-19. Only in-frame clones appear in the TCRdb table, and some are missing; sequencing was by immunoSEQ multiplex PCR. Of approximately 200,000 clones in the sample, more than 75% are singletons; the top ten hold approximately 6.2%. Sequenced: peripheral blood. These receptors were obtained from a man aged 55-75 years who had recovered from COVID-19.

J is TRBJ2-7 and V is TRBV27, with D uncertain. V dropped 0 bases and J dropped 2 bases, with 8 bases sitting between them. Germline V gives CDR1 MNHEY, CDR2 SMNVEV (reference sequence). The length of the CDR3 is 14 residues. In DNA form, the CDR3 reads TGTGCCAGCAGTTTATCCTATCCCCCCTACGAGCAGTACTTC. It yields the protein CASSLSYPPYEQYF.

The J gene is TRBJ2-1, the V gene TRBV7-3, with 8 bases lining up with TRBD2. J lost 1 base, V lost 2 bases, and 1 base had no gene match. Germline V gene lookup returns CDR1 SGHTA and CDR2 FQGTGA. This CDR3 has 15 residues. CDR3 nucleotides: TGTGCCAGCAGCTTAGGACTAGCTTCCTACAATGAGCAGTTCTTC. It codes for CASSLGLASYNEQFF.

The chain recombines TRBV4-3 with TRBJ1-3, with D possibly matching TRBD1 (6 bases). The germline V gene encodes CDR1 LGHNA and CDR2 YSLEER. V lost 0 bases and J lost 13, with 13 bases in between. This CDR3 has 13 residues. The DNA of the CDR3 is TGCGCCAGCAGCCAAGAGTTAAACAGGGCAATATATTTT. This sequence encodes CASSQELNRAIYF.

The chain recombines TRBV19 with TRBJ2-3; tentative D call: TRBD2 (5 bases). This CDR3 contains 17 residues. V shed 0 bases and J shed 0 bases, with 13 bases lying between them. Looked up from germline, CDR1 is LNHDA and CDR2 is SQIVND (reference sequence). DNA of the CDR3: TGTGCCAGTAGTATAGAGCGGGCCGGGGATAGCACAGATACGCAGTATTTT. This translates into CASSIERAGDSTDTQYF. The full variable domain, completed using reference TRBV19 and TRBJ2-3, is DGGITQSPKYLFRKEGQNVTLSCEQNLNHDAMYWYRQDPGQGLRLIYYSQIVNDFQKGDIAEGYSVSREKKESFPLTVTSAQKNPTAFYLCASSIERAGDSTDTQYFGPGTRLTVL.

The CDR3 sequence is CASSFRQGREPQHF. The CDR3, as DNA: TGTGCCAGCAGTTTCAGACAGGGGAGGGAGCCCCAGCATTTT. The chain uses TRBV27 and TRBJ1-5; 8 bases align to TRBD1. V shed 3 bases, J shed 8 bases, and the junction held 6 bases outside the gene matches. CDR3 length: 14 residues. CDR1 is MNHEY, CDR2 SMNVEV, per germline (reference sequence).

This sequence joins TRBV28 and TRBJ2-7; TRBD2 matches 8 bases. This CDR3 contains 15 residues. J lost 0 bases, V lost 3 bases, and 4 bases had no gene match. Germline assignment: CDR1 MDHEN and CDR2 SYDVKM. CDR3 in amino acids: CASSFSGVGSYEQYF. The CDR3 nucleotides read TGTGCCAGCAGTTTTAGCGGGGTAGGCTCCTACGAGCAGTACTTC.

V and J are TRBV30 and TRBJ1-2; D not certain. Trimming took off 5 bases at V and 7 bases at J, with 14 bases between the two ends. CDR3 length equals 12 residues. Per the germline V gene, CDR1 is GTSNPN and CDR2 is SVGIG (reference sequence). The CDR3 loop is CAWRSTLTGYTF. As DNA, the CDR3 is TGTGCCTGGCGGAGCACTTTAACTGGCTACACCTTC.

The rearrangement uses TRBV4-3 and TRBJ2-7, with D perhaps matching TRBD2 (6 bases). Trimming cost V 5 bases and J 3 bases, with 17 bases left between them. The CDR3 is 15 residues long. Germline V gene data show CDR1 as LGHNA and CDR2 as YSLEER. The CDR3, as DNA: TGCGCCAGCAGCTCGTACACGGGGACTGACTACGAGCAGTACTTC. This sequence encodes CASSSYTGTDYEQYF.

The rearrangement links TRBV27 to TRBJ2-7; D ambiguous. The CDR3 length is 13 residues. V was trimmed by 2 bases and J by 6 bases, leaving 11 bases between them. Germline CDR1 and CDR2: MNHEY and SMNVEV (reference sequence). CDR3 nucleotides: TGTGCCAGCAGTTTAATGGGCATAGGCGAGCAGTACTTC. It translates to CASSLMGIGEQYF.

CDR3 amino acids: CASSAGQNSNQPQHF. CDR3 in DNA: TGTGCCAGCAGCGCGGGACAGAATAGCAATCAGCCCCAGCATTTT. V usage is TRBV7-2 and J usage is TRBJ1-5, with 7 bases identical to TRBD1. The trim removed 5 bases at V and 0 bases at J, leaving 4 bases unmatched. The germline V gene encodes CDR1 SGHTA and CDR2 FQGNSA. There are 15 residues in the CDR3.

This sequence joins TRBV7-9 and TRBJ2-3; D is unresolved. Germline CDR1 SEHNR, CDR2 FQNEAQ (reference sequence). The CDR3 has 10 residues. Trimming stripped 8 bases from V and 5 bases from J, with 5 bases between. The CDR3 is CASEEDTQYF. CDR3 DNA sequence: TGTGCCAGCGAGGAAGATACGCAGTATTTT. The variable domain in full, completed from reference TRBV7-9 and TRBJ2-3, reads DTGVSQNPRHKITKRGQNVTFRCDPISEHNRLYWYRQTLGQGPEFLTYFQNEAQLEKSRLLSDRFSAERPKGSFSTLEIQRTEQGDSAMYLCASEEDTQYFGPGTRLTVL.

In its sample, this clone was seen a few times. This chain uses TRBV27 with TRBJ2-3; 8 bases fit TRBD2. Germline V lookup: CDR1 MNHEY, CDR2 SMNVEV (reference sequence). The junction had 7 bases not matched to a gene; V was cut back by 4 bases and J by 1 base. The length of the CDR3 is 16 residues. CDR3 sequence reads: CASSSPMTSGTDTQYF. CDR3 nucleotide sequence: TGTGCCAGCAGTTCCCCAATGACTAGCGGCACAGATACGCAGTATTTT.

V and J are TRBV19 and TRBJ1-5; no firm D call. The CDR3 length is 15 residues. V lost 5 bases and J lost 3, with 14 bases in between. CDR1 and CDR2 from the germline V gene are LNHDA and SQIVND (reference sequence). CDR3 DNA: TGTGCCAGTAGTCCCCTCTCGGGGAACAATCAGCCCCAGCATTTT. Protein sequence: CASSPLSGNNQPQHF.

The chain carries TRBV19 and TRBJ2-7; 12 bases are shared with TRBD1. V trimming: 5 bases; J trimming: 5 bases; junction bases outside the gene matches: 19. The CDR3 length is 19 residues. Looked up from germline, CDR1 is LNHDA and CDR2 is SQIVND (reference sequence). The chain's CDR3 is CASSSLRDRGQIPKDEQYF. CDR3 nucleotide sequence: TGTGCCAGTAGTTCCCTCCGGGACAGGGGGCAGATACCCAAGGACGAGCAGTACTTC.

The CDR3: CASSIEYRGYSNEQFF. The CDR3 DNA follows: TGTGCCAGTAGTATAGAGTATCGTGGATACAGTAATGAGCAGTTCTTC. The chain couples TRBV19 to TRBJ2-1; the D is unclear. Germline V gene sequence: CDR1 LNHDA, CDR2 SQIVND (reference sequence). V gave up 0 bases and J gave up 7 bases, with 16 bases separating them. The CDR3 runs to 16 residues.

This chain joins TRBV6-5 and TRBJ2-1; D unresolved. Trimming stripped 5 bases from V and 9 bases from J, with 8 bases between. Germline V gene lookup returns CDR1 MNHEY and CDR2 SVGAGI. The CDR3 loop spans 11 amino acids. CDR3 DNA: TGTGCCAGCAGTCAACACAGTGAGCAGTTCTTC. Residues: CASSQHSEQFF.

This chain uses TRBV10-3 with TRBJ2-5; TRBD2 matches 10 bases. Germline loops: CDR1 ENHRY, CDR2 SYGVKD. The CDR3 runs 18 residues. Trimming removed 2 bases from V and 2 bases from J; junction bases left unmatched: 11. The DNA of the CDR3 is TGTGCCATCAGTGAGGGACCATTAGCGGGGGGTATTCAAGAGACCCAGTACTTC. Residues: CAISEGPLAGGIQETQYF.

V is TRBV28 and J is TRBJ2-7, with unresolved D. Trimming shortened V by 2 bases and J by 10 bases, and 15 bases separated the two germline ends. The CDR3 contains 13 residues. Germline CDR1 and CDR2: MDHEN and SYDVKM. CDR3 loop: CASSLAAAYYQYF. The CDR3 DNA reads TGTGCCAGCAGTTTAGCCGCCGCATACTACCAGTACTTC.

This chain connects TRBV12-3 or TRBV12-4 to TRBJ2-7; D remains unclear. Trimming removed 7 bases at V and 0 bases at J, with 7 bases between. This CDR3 contains 12 residues. The CDR3 region is CASKKSSYEQYF. In nucleotides, the CDR3 is TGTGCCAGCAAGAAGAGCTCCTACGAGCAGTACTTC.

This clone was detected only once. J is TRBJ1-3 and V is TRBV7-2, with 9 bases identical to TRBD1. With V trimmed by 3 bases and J by 0 bases, 9 bases remained unmatched. CDR3 length: 18 residues. Germline assignment: CDR1 SGHTA and CDR2 FQGNSA. The CDR3: CASSFLATGGFSGNTIYF. The DNA for the CDR3 is TGTGCCAGCAGCTTTTTAGCGACAGGGGGGTTCTCTGGAAACACCATATATTTT.

The chain is built from TRBV5-1 and TRBJ1-2; D is unclear. The CDR3 length is 14 residues. V was trimmed by 4 bases and J by 4 bases, leaving 14 bases between them. Germline assignment: CDR1 SGHRS and CDR2 YFSETQ. The CDR3 sequence is CASSPFQLSYGYTF. Here the CDR3 DNA reads TGCGCCAGCAGCCCCTTCCAACTGTCCTATGGCTACACCTTC.

This clone occurred a few times. This chain uses TRBV9 with TRBJ1-3; 9 nucleotides line up with TRBD1. Trimming removed 4 bases from V and 2 bases from J; junction bases left unmatched: 7. The CDR3 sequence is 16 residues long. Germline V CDR1 and CDR2: SGDLS, YYNGEE. The CDR3 loop reads CASSMLTGGAGNTIYF. In nucleotides, the CDR3 is TGTGCCAGCAGCATGCTGACAGGGGGTGCTGGAAACACCATATATTTT.

Concerning this clone itself: A junction boundary mismatches the germline segment, possibly from a read error. The chain couples TRBV6-5 to TRBJ1-1, with D tentatively TRBD1 (6 bases). The CDR3 has 12 amino acids. Germline-derived CDR1 and CDR2 are MNHEY and SVGAGI. The CDR3 coding sequence is TGTGCCAGCAGTTGGGGGGGGCCTTATTCCCCTTTT. This gives the protein CASSWGGPYSPF.

The chain employs TRBV6-5 and TRBJ2-7; 8 positions agree with TRBD1. CDR3 length equals 14 residues. Germline V gene data show CDR1 as MNHEY and CDR2 as SVGAGI. V dropped 6 bases and J dropped 3; count of bases not matched to a gene: 7. The CDR3 is CASSRQGTRYEQYF. The DNA of the CDR3 is TGTGCCAGCAGCCGACAGGGGACTCGCTACGAGCAGTACTTC.

The V gene is TRBV3-1 (or the pseudogene TRBV3-2), the J gene TRBJ1-5; no clear D gene. Germline CDR1 is LGHDT and CDR2 is YNNKEL (reference sequence). V was pared by 0 bases and J by 0 bases, with 15 bases between. The CDR3 has 18 residues. The DNA for the CDR3 is TGTGCCAGCAGCCAAGATCTGGGCGATCCTGATAGCAATCAGCCCCAGCATTTT. Protein: CASSQDLGDPDSNQPQHF.

This clone appeared a few times. V and J are TRBV7-9 and TRBJ1-6, with a weak D call TRBD1 (5 bases). CDR3 length equals 13 residues. CDR1 and CDR2 (germline): SEHNR, FQNEAQ (reference sequence). Trimming left V 5 bases short and J 12 bases short, with 14 bases between. The CDR3 protein is CASSDSSQGPLHF. CDR3 in DNA: TGTGCCAGCAGCGACTCCAGCCAGGGACCCCTCCACTTT.

V gene TRBV4-3 combines with J gene TRBJ1-2; D call uncertain. CDR1 and CDR2 from the germline V gene are LGHNA and YSLEER. This CDR3 has 15 residues. V lost 2 bases and J 4 bases, leaving 14 bases between the germline ends. The CDR3 sequence: CASSQLPGGTYGYTF. As DNA, the CDR3 is TGCGCCAGCAGCCAACTCCCAGGAGGCACCTATGGCTACACCTTC.

This chain joins TRBV6-1 and TRBJ2-7; D gene ambiguous. The germline CDR1 and CDR2 sequences are MNHNS and SASEGT. V was shortened by 2 bases and J by 2 bases, with 16 bases between the two germline ends. This CDR3 is built from 16 residues. CDR3 residues: CASSESQVTLTYEQYF. CDR3 coding DNA: TGTGCCAGCAGTGAAAGCCAGGTTACCCTAACCTACGAGCAGTACTTC.

This clone was observed a few times. The chain couples TRBV5-1 to TRBJ2-3; 7 bases agree with TRBD2. The CDR3 loop spans 15 amino acids. Germline V gene lookup returns CDR1 SGHRS and CDR2 YFSETQ. J lost 4 bases, V lost 2 bases, and 7 bases had no gene match. CDR3 coding DNA: TGCGCCAGCAGCTTAGGTGGCGGGAGCTCAGATACGCAGTATTTT. Protein: CASSLGGGSSDTQYF.